A single T cell receptor (beta chain) is shown here with its context. Trimming took off 1 base at V and 3 bases at J, with 12 bases between the two ends. There are 16 residues in the CDR3. Looked up from germline, CDR1 is MNHNS and CDR2 is SASEGT. PCR used 60 Vbeta primers and 13 Jbeta primers. Sequencing used immunoSEQ multiplex PCR; TCRdb keeps in-frame clones, though not all of them. The sample records about 120,000 clones, roughly three quarters being singletons. The entry originates in a study of cytomegalovirus exposure and HLA in healthy donors. Sequencing used PBMCs. This rearrangement joins TRBV6-1 to TRBJ2-2; TRBD1 is a possible D gene (5 bases). The TCR was taken from a woman in her forties in good health and CMV-seropositive. The CDR3 DNA follows: TGTGCCAGCAGTGAAGATGCAGGGTGGTACACCGGGGAGCTGTTTTTT. It encodes CASSEDAGWYTGELFF.